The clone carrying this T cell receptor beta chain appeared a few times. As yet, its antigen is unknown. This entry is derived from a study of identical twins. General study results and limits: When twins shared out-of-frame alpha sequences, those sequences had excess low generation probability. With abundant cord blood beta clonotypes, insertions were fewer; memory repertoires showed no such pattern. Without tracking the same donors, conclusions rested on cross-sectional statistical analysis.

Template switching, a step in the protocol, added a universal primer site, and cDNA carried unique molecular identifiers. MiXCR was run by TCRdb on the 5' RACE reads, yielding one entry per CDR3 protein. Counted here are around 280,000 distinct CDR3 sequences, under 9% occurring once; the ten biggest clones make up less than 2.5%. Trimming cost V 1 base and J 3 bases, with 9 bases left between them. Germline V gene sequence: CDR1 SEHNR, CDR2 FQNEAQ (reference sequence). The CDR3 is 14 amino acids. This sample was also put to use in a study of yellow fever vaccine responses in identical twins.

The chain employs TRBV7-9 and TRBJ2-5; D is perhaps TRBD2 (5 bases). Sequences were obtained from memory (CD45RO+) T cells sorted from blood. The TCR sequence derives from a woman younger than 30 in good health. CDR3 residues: CASSLGDYEETQYF. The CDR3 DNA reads TGTGCCAGCAGCTTAGGAGACTACGAAGAGACCCAGTACTTC. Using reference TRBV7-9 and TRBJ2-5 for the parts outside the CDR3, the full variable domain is DTGVSQNPRHKITKRGQNVTFRCDPISEHNRLYWYRQTLGQGPEFLTYFQNEAQLEKSRLLSDRFSAERPKGSFSTLEIQRTEQGDSAMYLCASSLGDYEETQYFGPGTRLLVL.